This T cell receptor (beta chain) is drawn from a study of CD4 T cells in relation to SARS-CoV-2 and coronaviruses. Study-wide findings and caveats: Samples before the pandemic and after infection were not matched within any donor.

Assay used: immunoSEQ multiplex PCR; TCRdb lists only in-frame clones, some missing. The sample records 15,000 to 20,000 clones, about 72% being singletons. The unexposed donors gave CD4+ T cells in about 2010-2019, prior to COVID-19. The cells were cultured for around ten days before CD4+ T cells were isolated. Cells permitting, SARS-CoV-2 S/N and four cold-coronavirus spikes were tested on unexposed-donor CD4+ T cells. Cultures held under 2.5 million PBMCs per well with around 10 IU/ml IL-2. Cultures received half-medium IL-2 refreshes on days 3 and 7. The germline CDR1 and CDR2 sequences are SGHRS and YFSETQ. V lost 2 bases to trimming and J lost 7 bases, with 13 bases between them. CDR3 length: 13 residues. Comments on this clone: Its specificity is not known.

Sequencing was performed on CD4+ T cells from PBMCs, cultured in vitro. The rearrangement uses TRBV5-1 and TRBJ2-7; unclear D gene. This receptor was obtained from a human donor in good health. The CDR3 DNA reads TGCGCCAGCAGCTTAGGGTTTTCTCGAGAGCAGTACTTC. It translates to CASSLGFSREQYF. Full variable domain (outside the CDR3, taken from reference TRBV5-1 and TRBJ2-7): KAGVTQTPRYLIKTRGQQVTLSCSPISGHRSVSWYQQTPGQGLQFLFEYFSETQRNKGNFPGRFSGRQFSNSRSEMNVSTLELGDSALYLCASSLGFSREQYFGPGTRLTVT.